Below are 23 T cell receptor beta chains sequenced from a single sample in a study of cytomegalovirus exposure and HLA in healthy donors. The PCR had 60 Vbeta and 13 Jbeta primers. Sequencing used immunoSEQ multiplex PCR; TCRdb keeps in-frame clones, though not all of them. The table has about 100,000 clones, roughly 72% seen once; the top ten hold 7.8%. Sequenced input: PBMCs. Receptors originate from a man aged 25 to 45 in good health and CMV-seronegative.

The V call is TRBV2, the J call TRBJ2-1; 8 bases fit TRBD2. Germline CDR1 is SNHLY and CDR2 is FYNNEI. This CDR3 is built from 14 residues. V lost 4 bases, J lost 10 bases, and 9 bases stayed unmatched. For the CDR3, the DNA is TGTGCCAGCAGTGGGACGGGAGGGCCCCTCGAGCAGTTCTTC. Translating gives CASSGTGGPLEQFF.

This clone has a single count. In DNA form, the CDR3 reads TGTGCCAGCAGTTTCGGGACCCACAACAGGGTGAACACTGAAGCTTTCTTT. Translating it yields CASSFGTHNRVNTEAFF. The chain is built from TRBV27 and TRBJ1-1; D perhaps matches TRBD1 (6 bases). The CDR3 extends over 17 amino acids. Trimming stripped 3 bases from V and 0 bases from J, with 17 bases between. Per the germline V gene, CDR1 is MNHEY and CDR2 is SMNVEV (reference sequence).

This chain's CDR3 is CASSLWRDRGIYEQYF. CDR3 DNA: TGTGCCAGCAGCTTGTGGCGGGACAGGGGTATCTACGAGCAGTACTTC. This chain uses TRBV5-5 with TRBJ2-7, with 10 bases identical to TRBD1. CDR1 is SGHKS and CDR2 is YYEKEE in the germline V gene (reference sequence). Trimming at V came to 1 base and at J to 3 bases, leaving 7 bases not matched to a gene. CDR3 size: 16 residues.

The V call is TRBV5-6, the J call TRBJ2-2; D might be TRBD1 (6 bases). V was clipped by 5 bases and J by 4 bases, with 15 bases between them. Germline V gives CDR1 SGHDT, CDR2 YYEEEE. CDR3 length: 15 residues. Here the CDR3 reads CASSYLYRATGELFF. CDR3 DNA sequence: TGTGCCAGCAGTTACCTTTACAGGGCCACCGGGGAGCTGTTTTTT. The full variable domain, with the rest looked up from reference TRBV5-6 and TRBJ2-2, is DAGVTQSPTHLIKTRGQQVTLRCSPKSGHDTVSWYQQALGQGPQFIFQYYEEEERQRGNFPDRFSGHQFPNYSSELNVNALLLGDSALYLCASSYLYRATGELFFGEGSRLTVL.

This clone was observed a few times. The CDR3 DNA reads TGTGCCAGTCGGTCGGGGGTACGGGCAACTAATGAAAAACTGTTTTTT. Translation: CASRSGVRATNEKLFF. The chain has TRBV19 and TRBJ1-4; possible D gene TRBD1, 5 bases. Trimming removed 8 bases from V and 0 bases from J, with 16 bases in between. The CDR3 runs to 16 residues. The germline V gene encodes CDR1 LNHDA and CDR2 SQIVND (reference sequence).

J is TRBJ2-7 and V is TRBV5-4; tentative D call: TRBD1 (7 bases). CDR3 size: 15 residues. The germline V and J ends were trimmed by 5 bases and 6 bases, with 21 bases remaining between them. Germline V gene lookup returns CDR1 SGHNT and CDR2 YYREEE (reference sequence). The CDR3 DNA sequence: TGTGCCAGCAGTTCCCCCGGCAGGGGGACTGCCGAGCAGTACTTC. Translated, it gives CASSSPGRGTAEQYF.

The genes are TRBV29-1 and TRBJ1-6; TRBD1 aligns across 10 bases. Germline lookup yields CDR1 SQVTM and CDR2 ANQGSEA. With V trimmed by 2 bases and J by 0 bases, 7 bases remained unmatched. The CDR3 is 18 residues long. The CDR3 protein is CSVEQGQGTSSYNSPLHF. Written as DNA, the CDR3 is TGCAGCGTTGAACAGGGACAGGGGACGAGCTCCTATAATTCACCCCTCCACTTT.

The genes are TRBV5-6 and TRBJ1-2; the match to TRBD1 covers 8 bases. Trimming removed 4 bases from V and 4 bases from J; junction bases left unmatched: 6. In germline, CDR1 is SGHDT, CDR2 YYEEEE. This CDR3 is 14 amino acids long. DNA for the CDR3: TGTGCCAGCAGCGTGGGGACAGGAAGCTATGGCTACACCTTC. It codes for CASSVGTGSYGYTF.

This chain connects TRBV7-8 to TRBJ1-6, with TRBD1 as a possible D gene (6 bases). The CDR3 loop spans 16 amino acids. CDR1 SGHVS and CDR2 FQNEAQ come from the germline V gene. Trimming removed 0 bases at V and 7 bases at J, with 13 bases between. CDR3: CASSLAGGGMNSPLHF. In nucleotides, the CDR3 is TGTGCCAGCAGCTTAGCTGGGGGGGGCATGAATTCACCCCTCCACTTT.

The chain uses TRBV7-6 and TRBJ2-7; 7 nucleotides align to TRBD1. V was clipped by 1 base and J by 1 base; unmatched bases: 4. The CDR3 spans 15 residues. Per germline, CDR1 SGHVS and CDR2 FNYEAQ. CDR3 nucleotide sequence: TGTGCCAGCAGCTTAGGACAGGGACCTTCCTACGAGCAGTACTTC. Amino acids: CASSLGQGPSYEQYF.

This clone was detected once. The CDR3 bases are TGTGCCAGCAGGGGGGACAGGGCCTCCTACGAGCAGTACTTC. Translating gives CASRGDRASYEQYF. The chain joins TRBV7-9 to TRBJ2-7, with TRBD1 matching over 9 bases. V lost 6 bases to trimming and J lost 0 bases; unmatched junction nucleotides: 3. Germline V gene lookup returns CDR1 SEHNR and CDR2 FQNEAQ (reference sequence). The CDR3 sequence is 14 residues long.

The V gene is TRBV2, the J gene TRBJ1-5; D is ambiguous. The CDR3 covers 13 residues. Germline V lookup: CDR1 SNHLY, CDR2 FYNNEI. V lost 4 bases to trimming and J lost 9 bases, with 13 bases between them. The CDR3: CASSVQHGRPQHF. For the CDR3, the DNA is TGTGCCAGCAGTGTTCAACATGGTCGGCCCCAGCATTTT.

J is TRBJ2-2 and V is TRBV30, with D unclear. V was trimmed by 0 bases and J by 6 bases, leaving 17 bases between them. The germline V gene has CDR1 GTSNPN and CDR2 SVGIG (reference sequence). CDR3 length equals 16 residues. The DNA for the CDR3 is TGTGCCTGGAGTGTACTAAGCCCCGCCATATCCGGGGAGCTGTTTTTT. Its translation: CAWSVLSPAISGELFF.

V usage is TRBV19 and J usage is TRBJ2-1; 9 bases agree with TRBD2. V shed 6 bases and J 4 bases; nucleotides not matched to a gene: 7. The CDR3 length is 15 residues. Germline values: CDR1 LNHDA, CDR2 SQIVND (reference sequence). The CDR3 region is CASRPLAGSYNEQFF. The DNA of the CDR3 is TGTGCCAGTAGGCCGCTAGCGGGGAGTTACAATGAGCAGTTCTTC.

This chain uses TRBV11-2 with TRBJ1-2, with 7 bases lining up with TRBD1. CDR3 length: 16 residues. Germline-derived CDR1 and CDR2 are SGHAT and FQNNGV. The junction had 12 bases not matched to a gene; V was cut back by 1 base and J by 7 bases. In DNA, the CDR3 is TGTGCCAGCAGCTTAGCAGGTCACAGGGGCGGAGGTGGCTACACCTTC. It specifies CASSLAGHRGGGGYTF.

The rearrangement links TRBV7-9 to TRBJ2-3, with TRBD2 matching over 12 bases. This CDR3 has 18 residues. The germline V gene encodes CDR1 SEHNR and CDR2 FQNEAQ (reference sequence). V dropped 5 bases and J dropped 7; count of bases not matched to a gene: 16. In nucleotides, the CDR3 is TGTGCCAGCAGCCTCCCCCGGAGACTAGCGGGAGTATTAAATACGCAGTATTTT. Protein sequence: CASSLPRRLAGVLNTQYF.

The CDR3 bases are TGTGCCTGGAGTGACGGAGGGGAGACCCAGTACTTC. Residues: CAWSDGGETQYF. The J gene is TRBJ2-5, the V gene TRBV30; D may be TRBD2 (6 bases). This CDR3 has 12 residues. V shed 1 base and J shed 5 bases, with 8 bases lying between them. Germline V gene data show CDR1 as GTSNPN and CDR2 as SVGIG (reference sequence).

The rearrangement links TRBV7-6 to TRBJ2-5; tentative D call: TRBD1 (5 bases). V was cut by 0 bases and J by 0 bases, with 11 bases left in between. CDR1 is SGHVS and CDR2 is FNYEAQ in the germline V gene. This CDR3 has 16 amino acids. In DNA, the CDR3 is TGTGCCAGCAGCTTAGCCCGATGGGGCGACCAAGAGACCCAGTACTTC. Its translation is CASSLARWGDQETQYF.

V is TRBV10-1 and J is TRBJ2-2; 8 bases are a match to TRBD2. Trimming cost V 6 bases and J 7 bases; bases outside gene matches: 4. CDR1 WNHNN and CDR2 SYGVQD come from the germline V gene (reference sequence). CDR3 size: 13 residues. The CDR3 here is CASRKGLDGELFF. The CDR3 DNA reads TGCGCCAGCAGAAAGGGACTAGACGGGGAGCTGTTTTTT.

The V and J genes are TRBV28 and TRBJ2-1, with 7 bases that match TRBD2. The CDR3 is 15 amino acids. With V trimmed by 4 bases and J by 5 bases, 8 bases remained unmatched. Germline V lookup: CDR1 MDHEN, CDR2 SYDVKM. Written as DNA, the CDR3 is TGTGCCAGCAGTTCCACCCGGGACTACAACAATGAGCAGTTCTTC. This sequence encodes CASSSTRDYNNEQFF.

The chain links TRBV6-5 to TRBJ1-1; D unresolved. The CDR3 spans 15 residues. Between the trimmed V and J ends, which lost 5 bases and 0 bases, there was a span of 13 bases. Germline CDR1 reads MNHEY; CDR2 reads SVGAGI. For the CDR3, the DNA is TGTGCCAGCAGTCGCGGGCGGAATTTGAACACTGAAGCTTTCTTT. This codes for CASSRGRNLNTEAFF.

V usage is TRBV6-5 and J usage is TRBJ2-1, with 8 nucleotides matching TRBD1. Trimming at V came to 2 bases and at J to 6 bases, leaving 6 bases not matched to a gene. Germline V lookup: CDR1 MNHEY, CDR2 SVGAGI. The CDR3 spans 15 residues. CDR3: CASSYGQGIVNEQFF. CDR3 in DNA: TGTGCCAGCAGTTACGGACAGGGAATTGTCAATGAGCAGTTCTTC.

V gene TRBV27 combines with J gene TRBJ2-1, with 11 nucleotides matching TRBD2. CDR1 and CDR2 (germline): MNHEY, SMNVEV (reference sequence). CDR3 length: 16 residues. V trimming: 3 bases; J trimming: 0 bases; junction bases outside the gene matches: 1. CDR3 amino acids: CASSFLAGGSYNEQFF. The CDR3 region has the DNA TGTGCCAGCAGTTTCCTAGCGGGGGGCTCCTACAATGAGCAGTTCTTC.